This note documents a single T cell receptor beta chain sequence. Measured with immunoSEQ multiplex PCR; TCRdb has only the in-frame clones, and not every one. The table has approximately 190,000 clones, about 91% seen once. This entry comes from a study of control samples from healthy donors and cancer patients. Sequencing was carried out using blood. The sequence was obtained from a man aged 25-45 years in good health.

CDR3 DNA: TGTGCCAGCAGCACGGACAGACGAGGTGTTAACTATGGCTACACCTTC. The encoded protein is CASSTDRRGVNYGYTF. The chain employs TRBV11-2 and TRBJ1-2, with a weak D call TRBD1 (6 bases). This CDR3 spans 16 amino acids. Germline CDR1 is SGHAT and CDR2 is FQNNGV. Deletions cut 5 bases from V and 1 base from J, with 17 bases between. Combining the CDR3 with reference TRBV11-2 and TRBJ1-2 gives the whole variable domain EAGVAQSPRYKIIEKRQSVAFWCNPISGHATLYWYQQILGQGPKLLIQFQNNGVVDDSQLPKDRFSAERLKGVDSTLKIQPAKLEDSAVYLCASSTDRRGVNYGYTFGSGTRLTVV.